Listed below are T cell receptor beta chains from one sample, sequenced in a study of human T cells and chemical hapten exposure. MiXCR, applied by TCRdb to the RACE reads, yields one record per CDR3 protein. This table holds roughly 380,000 distinct CDR3 sequences, more than 5% found once. The material sequenced was whole blood, taken in connection with sensitization to the hapten diphenylcyclopropenone (DPC). The receptor set was obtained from a woman under 30 with alopecia areata. Some clones in this sample may be carry-over from other donors' samples. Each CDR3 is given with its conserved first and last residue. A D gene is named only where the DNA matches it firmly. Rows may omit the clone size; those that give it use once, few, many or a size class.

J gene,D gene,V gene,clone size,CDR3 DNA,CDR3 protein
TRBJ1-2,-,TRBV4-2,many,TGTGCCAGCACCAAAGGGAGGAATGGCTACACCTTC,CASTKGRNGYTF
TRBJ2-7,-,TRBV6-5,-,TGTGCCAGCACCCCGGGGGGGGGGACAGGACCGGGCGAGCAGTACTTC,CASTPGGGTGPGEQYF
TRBJ1-1,TRBD1,TRBV12-3/TRBV12-4,many,TGTGCCAGCCGACGACAGGGCACTGAAGCTTTCTTT,CASRRQGTEAFF
TRBJ2-7,-,TRBV20-1,many,TGCAGTGCTAGGTCCCCCCGGACAGACTACGAGCAGTACTTC,CSARSPRTDYEQYF
TRBJ2-3,-,TRBV6-5,-,TGTGCCACCTCTGCCCTCATAGCCCAGGCAGATACGCAGTATTTT,CATSALIAQADTQYF
TRBJ1-2,TRBD1,TRBV6-2/TRBV6-3,few,TGTGCCAGCAGTTCCGACGGACAGGCGCGCACCTATGGCTACACCTTC,CASSSDGQARTYGYTF
TRBJ1-4,-,TRBV6-2/TRBV6-3,-,TGTGCCAGCTCTTACCTAGGGGGTGCTAATGAAAAACTGTTTTTT,CASSYLGGANEKLFF
TRBJ2-3,-,TRBV9,few,TGTGCCAGCACTCCTTGGGAGACGGGCCCAGATACGCAGTATTTT,CASTPWETGPDTQYF
TRBJ2-1,TRBD2,TRBV5-6,few,TGTGCCAGCAGCTACGGACTAGCCGGTGAGCAGTTCTTC,CASSYGLAGEQFF
TRBJ2-5,TRBD2,TRBV5-1,few,TGCGCCAGCAGCCCAAACCAGCGGGGGGGCGTGCGAGAGACCCAGTACTTC,CASSPNQRGGVRETQYF
TRBJ2-1,-,TRBV9,many,TGTGCCAGCAGCGGGGGGGCCCTAGCGCTCCCCCGGAATGAGCAGTTCTTC,CASSGGALALPRNEQFF
TRBJ1-2,-,TRBV7-2,few,TGTGCCAGCAGCCCCTATCAGTCCAGGGTTGAGTATGGCTACACCTTC,CASSPYQSRVEYGYTF
TRBJ2-6,-,TRBV6-6,few,TGTGCCAGCACAGGGTTTGGTGGGGCCAACGTCCTGACTTTC,CASTGFGGANVLTF
TRBJ1-1,-,TRBV10-3,many,TGTGCCATCAGTGAAGTGGGGTACACTGAAGCTTTCTTT,CAISEVGYTEAFF
TRBJ2-3,-,TRBV3-1,many,TGTGCCAGCAGCCAAGCGGGCACAGATACGCAGTATTTT,CASSQAGTDTQYF
TRBJ1-1,-,TRBV7-2,few,TGTGCCAGCAGCATATCACAGGTGAACACTGAAGCTTTCTTT,CASSISQVNTEAFF
TRBJ2-2,-,TRBV20-1,-,TGCAGTGCTCCTAAGCTCGGAACCGGGGAGCTGTTTTTT,CSAPKLGTGELFF
TRBJ2-1,-,TRBV5-1,-,TGCGCCAGCAGCACAGGACCAGGGGAATGGGGTGAGCAGTTCTTC,CASSTGPGEWGEQFF
TRBJ1-1,-,TRBV20-1,few,TGCAGTGCTAGCCCTTCGGGGGGCACTGAAGCTTTCTTT,CSASPSGGTEAFF
TRBJ2-7,-,TRBV29-1,-,TGCAGCGTTAAGACGGGGAACTACGAGCAGTACTTC,CSVKTGNYEQYF
TRBJ1-2,-,TRBV6-2/TRBV6-3,many,TGTGCCAGCAGTTACGGGACCGCTTATCCCGGCTACACCTTC,CASSYGTAYPGYTF
TRBJ1-1,-,TRBV6-2/TRBV6-3,many,TGTGCCAGCAGTTGGGTGAACACTGAAGCTTTCTTT,CASSWVNTEAFF
TRBJ1-3,-,TRBV7-9,many,TGTGCCAGCAGCAGGGAGTTCGCCTCTGGAAACACCATATATTTT,CASSREFASGNTIYF
TRBJ2-5,-,TRBV5-4,few,TGTGCCAGCGGGGGGTACCAAGAGACCCAGTACTTC,CASGGYQETQYF
TRBJ1-1,-,TRBV4-1,few,TGCGCCAGCAGCCAAGATGATGGGGGCACGAACACTGAAGCTTTCTTT,CASSQDDGGTNTEAFF
TRBJ1-2,-,TRBV6-2/TRBV6-3,many,TGTGCCAGCAGTCAATGGGGGGGACGCAACTATGGCTACACCTTC,CASSQWGGRNYGYTF
TRBJ1-2,TRBD1,TRBV5-1,few,TGCGCCAGCAGCGCCGATTGGCCAGGGGGCGCGTATTATGGCTACACCTTC,CASSADWPGGAYYGYTF
TRBJ2-3,-,TRBV24-1,many,TGTGCCACCAGTTATCCCGACAGGCGGACAGATACGCAGTATTTT,CATSYPDRRTDTQYF
TRBJ2-7,TRBD1,TRBV4-2,few,TGTGCCAGCAGCCAGGGCAAACAGGGGGTCTACGAGCAGTACTTC,CASSQGKQGVYEQYF
TRBJ2-1,-,TRBV20-1,many,TGCAGTGCTAGAGATCGTGGTGGGGCCACCTACAATGAGCAGTTCTTC,CSARDRGGATYNEQFF
TRBJ2-3,-,TRBV7-2,-,TGTGCCAGCAGCTTAGATACCCCTCCAGATACGCAGTATTTT,CASSLDTPPDTQYF
TRBJ1-2,-,TRBV29-1,-,TGCAGCGTTGTGGGTCTTCATGGTGGCTACACCTTC,CSVVGLHGGYTF
TRBJ2-5,-,TRBV7-9,few,TGTGCCAGCAGCTTAGCCCCTCGCAGGGAGCAAGAGACCCAGTACTTC,CASSLAPRREQETQYF
TRBJ1-1,TRBD1,TRBV2,many,TGTGCCAGCACTCGAGGACAGGTGAACACTGAAGCTTTCTTT,CASTRGQVNTEAFF
TRBJ2-4,-,TRBV7-2,few,TGTGCCAGCAGCTTAGGTGTGGGGGCCGGGTACATTCAGTACTTC,CASSLGVGAGYIQYF
TRBJ1-3,-,TRBV12-3/TRBV12-4,few,TGTGCCAGCAGTTGGGGAAACACCATATATTTT,CASSWGNTIYF
TRBJ2-7,-,TRBV18,-,TGTGCCAGCTCACCGCTCCCGGGAGACGAGCAGTACTTC,CASSPLPGDEQYF
TRBJ1-1,-,TRBV6-2/TRBV6-3,many,TGTGCCAGCAGTTACTCGACCGTATTAGGTGAAGCTTTCTTT,CASSYSTVLGEAFF
TRBJ2-7,TRBD1,TRBV6-5,many,TGTGCCAGCAGTCCCGACGGGACAGGGGCTTACGAGCAGTACTTC,CASSPDGTGAYEQYF
TRBJ1-1,TRBD1,TRBV28,many,TGTGCCAGCAGTTTATCCCCCGACAGGGGAAGGCACACTGAAGCTTTCTTT,CASSLSPDRGRHTEAFF
TRBJ2-5,TRBD2,TRBV12-3/TRBV12-4,-,TGTGCCAGCACTTCCGGGACTAGCGGGGAAGAGACCCAGTACTTC,CASTSGTSGEETQYF
TRBJ1-5,-,TRBV6-5,many,TGTGCCAGCAGTTACTCAGGGATCGATCAGCCCCAGCATTTT,CASSYSGIDQPQHF
TRBJ1-1,TRBD1,TRBV6-5,few,TGTGCCAGCAGCCTTGGCCCCTGGACAGGCGGAAAAGCTTTCTTT,CASSLGPWTGGKAFF
TRBJ1-1,-,TRBV7-9,-,TGTGCCAGCAGCTTAGTTAACCATGGAGCTTTCTTT,CASSLVNHGAFF
TRBJ2-3,-,TRBV11-2,few,TGTGCCAGCAGGAAACAGGGGAGGGGATCAGATACGCAGTATTTT,CASRKQGRGSDTQYF
TRBJ1-4,TRBD1,TRBV7-9,many,TGTGCCAGCAGCTTAGCATCTCTCGGAACAGGGGGTGTTTTT,CASSLASLGTGGVF
TRBJ1-5,-,TRBV7-2,-,TGTGCCAGCAGCTTATTTGGCCAATCTGTCTATAGCAATCAGCCCCAGCATTTT,CASSLFGQSVYSNQPQHF
TRBJ2-5,TRBD1,TRBV6-2/TRBV6-3,-,TGTGCCAGCAGTTACGCCGGGACAGGCAAAGAGACCCAGTACTTC,CASSYAGTGKETQYF
TRBJ2-6,TRBD1,TRBV5-6,few,TGTGCCAGCAGCCTACAAGGGACAGCCTTTAGCTCTGGGGCCAACGTCCTGACTTTC,CASSLQGTAFSSGANVLTF
TRBJ1-6,-,TRBV6-5,many,TGTGCCAGCAGTTACGGGGGGCGCAATTCACCCCTCCACTTT,CASSYGGRNSPLHF